These T cell receptor beta chains were read from a single sample in a study of cytomegalovirus exposure and HLA in healthy donors. Only in-frame clones appear in the TCRdb table, and some are missing; sequencing was by immunoSEQ multiplex PCR. The sample shows over 150,000 clones, more than 65% of them seen only once. Sequenced sample: PBMCs. The receptors originated from a woman aged 25 to 45 in good health and CMV-seropositive. Each CDR3 is given with its conserved first and last residue. A D gene is named only where the DNA matches it firmly. Clone size appears in some rows only: once, few, many, or a class for an expanded clone.

TRBV14	.	.	TRBJ2-1	CASSGHPSSYNEQFF	TGTGCCAGCAGCGGACACCCGAGCTCCTACAATGAGCAGTTCTTC
TRBV7-9	.	.	TRBJ1-1	CASSLGQGNTEAFF	TGTGCCAGCAGCTTAGGGCAGGGCAACACTGAAGCTTTCTTT
TRBV9	.	.	TRBJ2-3	CASQAGLYTDTQYF	TGTGCCAGCCAGGCGGGACTGTACACAGATACGCAGTATTTT
TRBV28	.	.	TRBJ1-1	CASSLRRLTEAFF	TGTGCCAGCAGTTTGCGCAGGTTAACTGAAGCTTTCTTT
TRBV5-6	.	.	TRBJ2-1	CASRPTDSDSSYNEQFF	TGTGCCAGCAGACCGACGGACAGCGATTCATCCTACAATGAGCAGTTCTTC
TRBV5-1	.	TRBD2	TRBJ2-5	CASSGLAGGVETQYF	TGCGCCAGCAGCGGATTAGCGGGAGGAGTTGAGACCCAGTACTTC
TRBV6-1	.	.	TRBJ2-2	CASRRGGDTGELFF	TGTGCCAGCAGAAGGGGTGGAGACACCGGGGAGCTGTTTTTT
TRBV18	once	.	TRBJ1-1	CASSPAGFRVMNTEAFF	TGTGCCAGCTCACCAGCGGGGTTCCGTGTCATGAACACTGAAGCTTTCTTT
TRBV5-1	.	TRBD1	TRBJ2-7	CASSPSTGSFVEQYF	TGCGCCAGCAGCCCGTCGACAGGGAGCTTCGTCGAGCAGTACTTC
TRBV7-6	.	.	TRBJ2-7	CASSPHFAVFNEQYF	TGTGCCAGCAGCCCTCACTTTGCGGTATTCAACGAGCAGTACTTC
TRBV5-4	.	TRBD1	TRBJ2-2	CASSQPQGANTGELFF	TGTGCCAGCAGCCAGCCTCAGGGGGCGAACACCGGGGAGCTGTTTTTT
TRBV28	.	TRBD1	TRBJ2-2	CASSLRTGAGELFF	TGTGCCAGCAGTTTAAGGACAGGGGCCGGGGAGCTGTTTTTT
TRBV10-3	once	TRBD2	TRBJ2-1	CATVSGTSDNEQFF	TGTGCCACCGTCTCCGGGACTAGCGACAATGAGCAGTTCTTC
TRBV5-1	once	.	TRBJ2-5	CASSLSGGGQETQYF	TGCGCCAGCAGCTTGTCCGGGGGTGGTCAAGAGACCCAGTACTTC
TRBV13	.	.	TRBJ1-4	CASSLRDTLEKLFF	TGTGCCAGCAGCTTACGGGACACCCTAGAAAAACTGTTTTTT
TRBV6-6	.	TRBD1	TRBJ1-3	CASSYSTGRGNTIYF	TGTGCCAGCAGTTACTCGACAGGGCGTGGAAACACCATATATTTT